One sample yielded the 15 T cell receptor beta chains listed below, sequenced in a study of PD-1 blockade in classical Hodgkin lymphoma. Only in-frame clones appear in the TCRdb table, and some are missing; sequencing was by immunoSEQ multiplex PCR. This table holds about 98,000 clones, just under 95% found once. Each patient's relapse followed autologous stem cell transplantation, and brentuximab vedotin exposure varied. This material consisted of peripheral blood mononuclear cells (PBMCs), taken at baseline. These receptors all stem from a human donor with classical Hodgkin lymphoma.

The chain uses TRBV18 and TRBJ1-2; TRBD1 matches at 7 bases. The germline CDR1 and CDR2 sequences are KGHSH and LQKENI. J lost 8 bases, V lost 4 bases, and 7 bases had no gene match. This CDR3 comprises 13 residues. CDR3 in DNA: TGTGCCAGCTCACTTTTAGGACAGGACGGCTACACCTTC. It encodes CASSLLGQDGYTF.

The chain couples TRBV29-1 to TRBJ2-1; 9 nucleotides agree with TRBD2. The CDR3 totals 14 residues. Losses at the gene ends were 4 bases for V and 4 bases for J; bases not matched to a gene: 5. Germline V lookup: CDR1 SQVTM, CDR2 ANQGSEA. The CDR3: CSVGGLATYNEQFF. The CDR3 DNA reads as TGCAGCGTTGGAGGACTAGCGACTTACAATGAGCAGTTCTTC.

The chain's CDR3 is CASSSTRTSGPSYEQYF. CDR3 nucleotides: TGTGCCAGCAGTTCCACCCGGACTAGCGGGCCCTCCTACGAGCAGTACTTC. J is TRBJ2-7 and V is TRBV28, with 11 bases lining up with TRBD2. The ends lost 4 bases at V and 0 bases at J; junction bases unmatched: 8. The length of the CDR3 is 17 residues. The germline V gene encodes CDR1 MDHEN and CDR2 SYDVKM.

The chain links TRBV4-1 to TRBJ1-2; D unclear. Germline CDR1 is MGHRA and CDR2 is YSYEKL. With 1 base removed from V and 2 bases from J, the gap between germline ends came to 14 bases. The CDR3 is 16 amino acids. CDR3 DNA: TGCGCCAGCAGCCAAGCGGGAGGGAGCGGCAACTATGGCTACACCTTC. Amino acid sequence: CASSQAGGSGNYGYTF.

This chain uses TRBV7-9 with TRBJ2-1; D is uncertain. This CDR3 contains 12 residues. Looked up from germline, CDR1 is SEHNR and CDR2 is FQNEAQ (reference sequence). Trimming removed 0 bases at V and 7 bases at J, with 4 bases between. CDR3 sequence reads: CASSLALNEQFF. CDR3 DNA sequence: TGTGCCAGCAGCTTAGCCCTAAATGAGCAGTTCTTC.

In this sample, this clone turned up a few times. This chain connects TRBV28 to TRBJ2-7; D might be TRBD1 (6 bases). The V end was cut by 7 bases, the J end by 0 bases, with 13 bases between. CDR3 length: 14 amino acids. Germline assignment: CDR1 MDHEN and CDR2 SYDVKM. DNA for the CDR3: TGTGCCAGCACCAACAGGGCATTCTCCTACGAGCAGTACTTC. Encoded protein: CASTNRAFSYEQYF.

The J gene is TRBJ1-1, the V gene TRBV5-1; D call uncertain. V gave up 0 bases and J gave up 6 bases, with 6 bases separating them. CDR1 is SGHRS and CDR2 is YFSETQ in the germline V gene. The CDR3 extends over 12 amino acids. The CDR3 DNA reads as TGCGCCAGCAGCTTGGGTGAGGCTGAAGCTTTCTTT. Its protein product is CASSLGEAEAFF.

This CDR3 is CASSQDGGWGQPQHF. DNA of the CDR3: TGCGCCAGCAGCCAAGATGGGGGGTGGGGTCAGCCCCAGCATTTT. The chain carries TRBV4-1 and TRBJ1-5; possible D gene TRBD1, 5 bases. The length of the CDR3 is 15 residues. V lost 0 bases and J lost 6, with 12 bases in between. Germline CDR1 is MGHRA and CDR2 is YSYEKL.

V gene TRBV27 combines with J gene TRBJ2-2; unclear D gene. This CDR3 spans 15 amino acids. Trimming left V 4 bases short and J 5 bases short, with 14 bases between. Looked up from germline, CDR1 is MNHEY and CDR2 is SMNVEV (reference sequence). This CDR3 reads CASSSGLRVTGELFF. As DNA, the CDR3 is TGTGCCAGCAGTTCTGGGCTTAGGGTAACCGGGGAGCTGTTTTTT.

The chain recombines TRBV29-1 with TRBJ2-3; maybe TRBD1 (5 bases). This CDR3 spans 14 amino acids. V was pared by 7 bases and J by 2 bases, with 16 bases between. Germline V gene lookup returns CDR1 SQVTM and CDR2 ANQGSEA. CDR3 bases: TGCAGCGCACCCGGACAACTACTCACAGATACGCAGTATTTT. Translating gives CSAPGQLLTDTQYF.

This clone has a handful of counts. The CDR3 reads CASGGHQPQHF. CDR3 nucleotide sequence: TGTGCCAGCGGGGGCCATCAGCCCCAGCATTTT. The chain has TRBV27 and TRBJ1-5; TRBD1 is a possible D gene (6 bases). This CDR3 has 11 residues. V lost 8 bases, J lost 5 bases, and 7 bases lay in between. Germline CDR1 MNHEY, CDR2 SMNVEV (reference sequence).

DNA for the CDR3: TGTGCCAGCAGTCGGACTTCGAACACCGGGGAGCTGTTTTTT. Residues: CASSRTSNTGELFF. The chain carries TRBV6-1 and TRBJ2-2; a possible D gene is TRBD2 (5 bases). Between the trimmed V and J ends, which lost 5 bases and 0 bases, there was a span of 7 bases. CDR1 and CDR2 (germline): MNHNS, SASEGT. This CDR3 has 14 residues.

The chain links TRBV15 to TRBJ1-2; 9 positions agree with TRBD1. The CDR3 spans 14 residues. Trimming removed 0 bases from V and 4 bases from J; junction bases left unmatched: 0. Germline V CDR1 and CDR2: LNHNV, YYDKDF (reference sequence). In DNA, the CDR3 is TGTGCCACCAGCAGAGAACAGGGGGCCTATGGCTACACCTTC. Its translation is CATSREQGAYGYTF.

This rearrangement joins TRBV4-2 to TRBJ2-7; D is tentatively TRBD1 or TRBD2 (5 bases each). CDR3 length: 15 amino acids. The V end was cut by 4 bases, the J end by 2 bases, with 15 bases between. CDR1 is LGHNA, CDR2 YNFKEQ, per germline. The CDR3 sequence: CASSRDKGSPYEQYF. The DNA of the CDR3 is TGTGCCAGCAGCCGAGACAAGGGGAGTCCCTACGAGCAGTACTTC.

The CDR3 coding sequence is TGCGCCAGCAGCTTGGAGGGGTTGAACACCGGGGAGCTGTTTTTT. Translated, it gives CASSLEGLNTGELFF. The J gene is TRBJ2-2, the V gene TRBV5-1; TRBD1 is a possible D gene (5 bases). The V gene's germline CDR1 is SGHRS and CDR2 YFSETQ. This CDR3 spans 15 amino acids. The ends were cut back, 0 bases at V and 1 base at J, with 7 bases in the middle.